The entry below gives a single T cell receptor beta chain sequence along with its context. No antigen is known for it. This entry is derived from a study of cytomegalovirus exposure and HLA in healthy donors. CDR1 is MGHRA, CDR2 YSYEKL, per germline. This CDR3 has 17 amino acids. Trimming took 1 base from V and 5 from J, leaving 19 bases between them. The study ran its PCR with 60 Vbeta and 13 Jbeta primers. The method was immunoSEQ multiplex PCR; TCRdb's version includes in-frame clones alone and lacks a portion of them. This table holds some 170,000 clones, 71% found once. Points from the study as a whole: Later analysis placed DRB1 highest and HLA-C lowest in TCR association rates, which differed by HLA locus. Reportedly, a later analysis found an Asian-associated ancestry cluster had fewer N-insertions than the roughly 700-donor mean. A later analysis showed HLA-associated TCR beta chains outstripping equally common others in clonal expansion.

The chain links TRBV4-1 to TRBJ2-3, with a tentative D call TRBD2 (6 bases). Material: PBMCs. This receptor was obtained from a woman between 25 and 40 years old in good health and CMV-seronegative. Here the CDR3 reads CASSQVPGGTRGDTQYF. DNA for the CDR3: TGCGCCAGCAGCCAAGTACCGGGCGGGACCCGGGGAGATACGCAGTATTTT.